This TCR beta chain was found in a study of patients and donors after allogeneic stem cell transplantation (TCRdb year 2020). V ends up 5 bases short and J 1 base short, with an unmatched junction base count of 21. Via the germline V gene, CDR1 is SQVTM and CDR2 ANQGSEA. The CDR3, from cysteine to phenylalanine, totals 19 residues. The DNA shown is the 57-base CDR3, in frame from base 1. Library construction relied on RT-PCR. This sample was sequenced with a NextSeq 550. In TCRdb, the public reads were trimmed at Q25 with fastp and aligned with MiXCR, with productive beta chains retained. Under each unique CDR3 protein, matching rows form one entry showing the most common genes and DNA. In all, the sample holds 160,000 or so distinct CDR3 sequences, and 20% to 25% of those were seen once. The biggest ten clones account for roughly 27% of the sample. As regards this clonotype: Its specific antigen is unknown. No per-base quality is available; no much larger clone lies one base away.

The sequence links TRBV29-1 to TRBJ2-3; 7 central bases correspond to TRBD1. The receptor was derived from a human donor who was either an allogeneic HSCT recipient or a stem cell or donor lymphocyte infusion donor (not recorded which). It is not recorded whose cells these are; they may come from a transplant donor. Sequenced sample: blood, either unsorted or a sorted T cell fraction (not recorded which). This receptor has the CDR3 CSVSPDREPFATGTDTQYF. The sequence in DNA is TGCAGCGTTTCTCCTGACAGGGAGCCATTCGCCACTGGCACAGATACGCAGTATTTT.